This T cell receptor beta chain is from a study of early T cells in non-severe SARS-CoV-2 infection. CDR1 is SGHDT and CDR2 is YYEEEE in the germline V gene. The CDR3 runs 15 residues. About this clonotype: A much larger clonotype is one base distant, so this may be a read error.

Individual cDNA molecules each received unique molecular identifiers attached to them. MiXCR, run by TCRdb on the 5' RACE reads, gives a single entry per CDR3 protein. This table has 56,000 or so distinct CDR3 sequences, under 12% appearing once. The genes are TRBV5-6 and TRBJ2-1; 8 nucleotides align to TRBD2. What was sequenced was whole blood. The clonotype comes from an adult who was a healthcare worker with PCR-confirmed SARS-CoV-2 infection or an uninfected control (not recorded which). The chain's CDR3 is CTSSFWGLVRNEQFF. The CDR3 DNA sequence: TGTACCAGCAGCTTCTGGGGACTAGTACGTAATGAGCAGTTCTTC. Full variable domain (missing parts from reference TRBV5-6 and TRBJ2-1): DAGVTQSPTHLIKTRGQQVTLRCSPKSGHDTVSWYQQALGQGPQFIFQYYEEEERQRGNFPDRFSGHQFPNYSSELNVNALLLGDSALYLCTSSFWGLVRNEQFFGPGTRLTVL.